Sequencing of this T cell receptor beta chain was carried out in a study of PD-L1 blockade in urothelial cancer. In the study overall: Males with bladder-origin urothelial cancer made up about 90% of the roughly 29 patients. The median number of T cells present in blood samples was about 140,000. Patients' prior chemotherapy regimens numbered 0 to 3.

Notes on this clone: Its specificity is unknown.

Points from the study as a whole: Larger 3-week expansion of tumor-associated blood clones was seen in durable-benefit patients.

The data were produced by immunoSEQ multiplex PCR, yet TCRdb's version contains in-frame clones alone and is incomplete. The table includes about 30,000 clones, 80% to 90% detected once. Indicated time point: peripheral blood 6 weeks after treatment start. The CDR3 extends over 14 amino acids. The V segment lost 0 bases and the J segment 8 bases; nucleotides outside the gene matches: 2. Germline V gene lookup returns CDR1 WSHSY and CDR2 SAAADI. Sequencing used PBMCs, obtained around atezolizumab (anti-PD-L1) treatment. The clonotype originates from a man aged 80 or over with urothelial cancer. The chain is built from TRBV10-2 and TRBJ2-1; 9 bases are a match to TRBD2. CDR3 in amino acids: CASSESVAGDEQFF. The DNA of the CDR3 is TGCGCCAGCAGTGAGTCGGTAGCGGGAGATGAGCAGTTCTTC.